The clone carrying this T cell receptor (beta chain) was seen a handful of times. Its antigen remains unidentified. CDR1 DFQATT and CDR2 SNEGSKA come from the germline V gene (reference sequence). V was shortened by 7 bases and J by 1 base, with 19 bases between the two germline ends. There are 15 residues in the CDR3. After 5'RACE with constant-segment primers, TCR alpha and TCR beta cDNA libraries carrying sample barcodes and UMIs were obtained. Via MiXCR, TCRdb re-called the 5' RACE reads, giving one row per CDR3 protein. In the table there are about 430,000 distinct CDR3 sequences, more than 15% of which are singletons. The sample originates from a study of T-cell memory formation after mild COVID-19. About the research overall: Each donor largely had its own TCR clusters. Study-wide results and caveats: Contracting CD8+ clones were enriched in EMRA, CD4+ mainly in CM and EM. There were some responding clones in pre-infection memory, which suggested that cross-reactive memory had joined.

Source material: PBMCs or a T cell subset sorted from them (not recorded which). The chain has TRBV20-1 and TRBJ1-1; D perhaps matches TRBD1 (6 bases). The receptor's source is a young man who had mild COVID-19 (a few samples of this study predate the infection). Cell type and time point are not known. The CDR3 spells CSVRPYRAGNTEAFF. In DNA form, the CDR3 reads TGCAGTGTTCGTCCTTACAGGGCCGGGAACACTGAAGCTTTCTTT.